These T cell receptor beta chains were read from a single sample in a study of T cell changes during pregnancy in multiple sclerosis. TCRdb's copy holds only in-frame clones and misses some; the assay was immunoSEQ multiplex PCR. Altogether tens of thousands of clones are present, roughly nine tenths being singletons, with the ten largest covering roughly 0.7%. Here the sequenced sample was peripheral blood, taken in the third trimester of pregnancy. These receptors all stem from a female donor in good health, enrolled as a control in a pregnancy study. Each CDR3 is given without its conserved first and last residue. Each record gives: V gene, J gene, clone size, CDR3 protein. Only some rows state a clone size, as once, few, many or a class for expanded clones.

V: TRBV10-3; J: TRBJ1-2; size: .; CDR3: AIKTGQGDGYT
V: TRBV28; J: TRBJ2-7; size: .; CDR3: ASTADRGASYEQY
V: TRBV5-1; J: TRBJ2-7; size: .; CDR3: ASSSGGHSYEQY
V: TRBV11-2; J: TRBJ2-7; size: .; CDR3: ASSLDALGGYEQY
V: TRBV6-5; J: TRBJ1-1; size: .; CDR3: ASSPGQGGNTEAF
V: TRBV6-1; J: TRBJ1-2; size: .; CDR3: ATQPARGSVYGYT
V: TRBV14; J: TRBJ2-1; size: .; CDR3: ASSLGTAYNEQF
V: TRBV7-9; J: TRBJ1-2; size: once; CDR3: ASSSAGTANYGYT
V: TRBV7-6; J: TRBJ1-2; size: .; CDR3: ASSSGQGEGYT
V: TRBV6-4; J: TRBJ2-3; size: .; CDR3: ASSLTHRGDTQY
V: TRBV7-9; J: TRBJ2-7; size: .; CDR3: ARKDREYYEQY
V: TRBV6-5; J: TRBJ2-7; size: .; CDR3: ASSLSGTVSYEQY
V: TRBV29-1; J: TRBJ2-7; size: .; CDR3: SVRTFSGTGRSYEQY
V: TRBV5-1; J: TRBJ2-3; size: .; CDR3: ASSTGLAGADTQY
V: TRBV28; J: TRBJ1-1; size: .; CDR3: ASSLMQGLGTEAF
V: TRBV9; J: TRBJ1-3; size: .; CDR3: ASNTGGSSGNTIY
V: TRBV6-5; J: TRBJ2-6; size: .; CDR3: ASSRQGAGANVLT
V: TRBV5-1; J: TRBJ1-2; size: once; CDR3: ASSLAVGGDYGYT
V: TRBV4-1; J: TRBJ2-3; size: .; CDR3: ASSRATSGSTDTQY
V: TRBV6-1; J: TRBJ1-2; size: .; CDR3: ASSERDIIYGYT
V: TRBV7-9; J: TRBJ1-1; size: few; CDR3: ASRLTTTEAF
V: TRBV11-2; J: TRBJ2-1; size: .; CDR3: ASSRAGRNNEQF
V: TRBV2; J: TRBJ1-2; size: .; CDR3: ASSELDRAYGYT
V: TRBV10-3; J: TRBJ2-1; size: .; CDR3: AISPQGGAGEQF
V: TRBV6-5; J: TRBJ2-1; size: .; CDR3: ASSSASNSYNEQF
V: TRBV6-6; J: TRBJ1-1; size: .; CDR3: ASRNRDQATEAF
V: TRBV10-3; J: TRBJ1-2; size: .; CDR3: AISMGQGFGYGYT
V: TRBV4-1; J: TRBJ2-1; size: few; CDR3: ASSHPTGNYNEQF
V: TRBV11-2; J: TRBJ2-5; size: .; CDR3: ASSFTTITGTGKTQY
V: TRBV5-5; J: TRBJ1-4; size: .; CDR3: ASNPRDRTEKLF
V: TRBV10-3; J: TRBJ1-3; size: .; CDR3: AISGTGVGNTIY
V: TRBV28; J: TRBJ2-7; size: once; CDR3: ASSFYPGATYEQY
V: TRBV6-6; J: TRBJ1-2; size: .; CDR3: ASSSPRDRTNYGYT
V: TRBV2; J: TRBJ1-1; size: .; CDR3: ASSEGQPNTEAF
V: TRBV5-6; J: TRBJ2-7; size: .; CDR3: ASTHITGSYEQY
V: TRBV19; J: TRBJ2-1; size: .; CDR3: ASSPSTVLNEQF
V: TRBV6-1; J: TRBJ1-5; size: .; CDR3: ASSALAGTSRNQPQH
V: TRBV6-5; J: TRBJ1-5; size: .; CDR3: ASSPDRDYQPQH
V: TRBV6-5; J: TRBJ2-3; size: .; CDR3: ASTGLAPNTQY
V: TRBV10-3; J: TRBJ1-5; size: .; CDR3: AISAGQNNQPQH
V: TRBV27; J: TRBJ2-3; size: .; CDR3: ASSLNGGKDTQY
V: TRBV7-9; J: TRBJ1-6; size: .; CDR3: ASSSWGTGGESPLH
V: TRBV27; J: TRBJ2-3; size: .; CDR3: ASSLGQRKADTQY
V: TRBV5-1; J: TRBJ2-2; size: .; CDR3: ASSLLSKTGELF
V: TRBV7-2; J: TRBJ2-3; size: once; CDR3: ASRRGGPTDTQY
V: TRBV19; J: TRBJ1-2; size: .; CDR3: ASSYRGENYGYT
V: TRBV9; J: TRBJ1-4; size: .; CDR3: ASSAGTAATNEKLF
V: TRBV5-1; J: TRBJ2-7; size: .; CDR3: ASSPAVSYEQY
V: TRBV5-1; J: TRBJ2-7; size: .; CDR3: ASSLTGIADEQY
V: TRBV11-2; J: TRBJ2-2; size: .; CDR3: ASSLGTSGGTGELF
V: TRBV2; J: TRBJ1-2; size: .; CDR3: ASSDGWGHGYGYT
V: TRBV9; J: TRBJ1-3; size: .; CDR3: ASSSRDSGSGNTIY
V: TRBV6-5; J: TRBJ1-1; size: few; CDR3: AISDWRGEAF
V: TRBV25-1; J: TRBJ1-1; size: .; CDR3: ASSPEGQGKLNTEAF